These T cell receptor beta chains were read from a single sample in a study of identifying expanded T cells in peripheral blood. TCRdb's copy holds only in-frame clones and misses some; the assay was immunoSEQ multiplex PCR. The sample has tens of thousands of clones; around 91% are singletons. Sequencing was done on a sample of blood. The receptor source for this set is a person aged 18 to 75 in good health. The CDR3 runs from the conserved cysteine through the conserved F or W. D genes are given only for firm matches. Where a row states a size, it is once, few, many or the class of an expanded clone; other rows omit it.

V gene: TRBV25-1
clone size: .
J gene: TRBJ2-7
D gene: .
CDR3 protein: CASSARSRHRDSYEQYF
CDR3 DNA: TGTGCCAGCAGTGCACGTAGTCGGCACAGGGACTCCTACGAGCAGTACTTC

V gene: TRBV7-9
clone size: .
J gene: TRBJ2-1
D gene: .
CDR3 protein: CASSFINEQFF
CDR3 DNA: TGTGCCAGCAGCTTTATAAATGAGCAGTTCTTC

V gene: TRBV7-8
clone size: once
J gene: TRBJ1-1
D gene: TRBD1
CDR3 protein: CASSFGRDRVVTEAFF
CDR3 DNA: TGTGCCAGCAGCTTTGGGCGGGACAGGGTCGTAACTGAAGCTTTCTTT

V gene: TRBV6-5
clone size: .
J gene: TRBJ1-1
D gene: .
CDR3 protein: CASSYRGDFRTEAFF
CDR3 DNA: TGTGCCAGCAGTTACAGGGGGGATTTTAGGACTGAAGCTTTCTTT

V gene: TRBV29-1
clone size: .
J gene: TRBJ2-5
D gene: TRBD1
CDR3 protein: CSVLRTGGETQYF
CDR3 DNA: TGCAGCGTTTTGAGGACAGGGGGAGAGACCCAGTACTTC

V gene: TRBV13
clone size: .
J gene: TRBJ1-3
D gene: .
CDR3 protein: CASSPGDSGNTIYF
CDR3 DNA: TGTGCCAGCAGCCCCGGGGACTCTGGAAACACCATATATTTT

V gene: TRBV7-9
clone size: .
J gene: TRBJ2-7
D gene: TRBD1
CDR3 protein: CASTLTGDEQYF
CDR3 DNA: TGTGCCAGCACCCTTACAGGGGACGAGCAGTACTTC

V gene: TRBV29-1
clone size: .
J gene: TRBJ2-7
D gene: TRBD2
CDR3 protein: CSAKREGRTYEQYF
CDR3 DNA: TGCAGCGCTAAGCGGGAGGGCCGGACCTACGAGCAGTACTTC

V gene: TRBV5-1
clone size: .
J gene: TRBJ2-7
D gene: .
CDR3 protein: CASTSNPTGAYEQYF
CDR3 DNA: TGCGCCAGCACCTCAAACCCGACAGGCGCCTACGAGCAGTACTTC

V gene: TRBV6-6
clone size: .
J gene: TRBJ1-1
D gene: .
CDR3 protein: CASSYKGGGRNTEAFF
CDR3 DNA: TGTGCCAGCAGTTATAAGGGAGGGGGGCGGAACACTGAAGCTTTCTTT

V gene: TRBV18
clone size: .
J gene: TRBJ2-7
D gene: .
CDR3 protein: CASSPQFQREGEQYF
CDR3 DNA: TGTGCCAGCTCACCGCAGTTCCAGCGAGAAGGGGAGCAGTACTTC

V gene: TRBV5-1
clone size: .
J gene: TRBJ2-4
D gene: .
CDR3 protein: CASSLKAGRDIQYF
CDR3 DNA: TGCGCCAGCAGCTTGAAGGCGGGGCGCGACATTCAGTACTTC

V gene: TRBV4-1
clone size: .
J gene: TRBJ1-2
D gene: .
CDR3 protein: CASSQYGQSGYTF
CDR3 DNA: TGCGCCAGCAGCCAGTACGGACAGAGTGGCTACACCTTC

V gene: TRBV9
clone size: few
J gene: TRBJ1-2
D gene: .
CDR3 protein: CASSVGVETTFGYTF
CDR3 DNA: TGTGCCAGCAGCGTAGGAGTGGAGACAACTTTCGGCTACACCTTC

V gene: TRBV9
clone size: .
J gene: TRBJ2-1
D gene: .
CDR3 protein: CASGTASGGQFF
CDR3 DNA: TGTGCCAGCGGGACAGCCTCCGGGGGGCAGTTCTTC

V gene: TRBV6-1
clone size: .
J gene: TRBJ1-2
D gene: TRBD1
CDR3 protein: CASSEVWVDRVHGYTF
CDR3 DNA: TGTGCCAGCAGTGAAGTTTGGGTTGACAGGGTGCATGGCTACACCTTC

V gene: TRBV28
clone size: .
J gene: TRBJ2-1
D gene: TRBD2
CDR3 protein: CASSLYTSGRVPGYNEQFF
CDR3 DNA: TGTGCCAGCAGTTTATACACTAGCGGGAGAGTACCCGGGTACAATGAGCAGTTCTTC

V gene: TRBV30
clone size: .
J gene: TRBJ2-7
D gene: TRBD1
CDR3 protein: CAWDRDGEQYF
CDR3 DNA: TGTGCCTGGGACAGGGATGGCGAGCAGTACTTC

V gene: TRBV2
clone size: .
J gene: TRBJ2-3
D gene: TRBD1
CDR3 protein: CASRPRTGRTDTQYF
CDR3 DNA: TGTGCCAGCAGGCCTCGGACAGGACGCACAGATACGCAGTATTTT

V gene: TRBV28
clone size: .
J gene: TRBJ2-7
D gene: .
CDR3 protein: CASSHPYITSYEQYF
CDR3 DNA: TGTGCCAGCAGTCATCCCTACATCACCTCCTACGAGCAGTACTTC

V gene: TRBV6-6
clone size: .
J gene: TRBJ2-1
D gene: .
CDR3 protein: CASRPTLSIRNEQFF
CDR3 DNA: TGTGCCAGCCGGCCCACCCTTAGCATCCGAAATGAGCAGTTCTTC

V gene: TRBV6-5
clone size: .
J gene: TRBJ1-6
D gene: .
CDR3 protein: CASRDWPDSPLHF
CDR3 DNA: TGTGCCAGCCGGGACTGGCCGGATTCACCCCTCCACTTT

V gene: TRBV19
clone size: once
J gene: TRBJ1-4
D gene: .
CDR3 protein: CASSVQVATNEKLFF
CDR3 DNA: TGTGCCAGTAGTGTTCAAGTTGCAACTAATGAAAAACTGTTTTTT

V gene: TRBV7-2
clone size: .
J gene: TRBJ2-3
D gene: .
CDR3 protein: CASSPGPVAVDTQYF
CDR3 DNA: TGTGCCAGCAGCCCCGGGCCTGTGGCGGTAGATACGCAGTATTTT